This T cell receptor beta chain appears in the sequencing data of a study of tissue T cells after allogeneic stem cell transplantation. Turning to the study itself: Enrolled prospectively were adult allogeneic hematopoietic cell transplant recipients whose graft-versus-host disease was steroid-refractory. Of the grafts for graft-versus-host disease patients, several were unmodified and three CD34-selected. Study conclusions and caveats: Motif-based clustering found tissue-specific repertoire signatures shared across patients, though few clones were shared.

The CDR3 is 14 amino acids. The V end lost 1 base, the J end lost 2 bases, and 9 bases lay between the germline ends. Germline CDR1 and CDR2: LGHDT and YNNKEL (reference sequence). Sequencing of TCRbeta CDR3 at survey depth gave sequences and template counts. The repertoire was sequenced with immunoSEQ multiplex PCR; TCRdb's copy has only in-frame clones and lacks some. The sample consists of roughly 25,000 clones, more than 80% of them appearing once. In regard to this clone: The target antigen is unknown.

The sequence came from a male donor at least 60 years old who later had graft-versus-host disease after an allogeneic stem cell transplant. Source: blood, taken before transplantation. The chain uses TRBV3-1 (or the pseudogene TRBV3-2) and TRBJ2-7; perhaps TRBD1 as D (5 bases). The DNA of the CDR3 is TGTGCCAGCAGCCAAGCTACAGGTCCCTACGAGCAGTACTTC. It yields the protein CASSQATGPYEQYF.